This T cell receptor (beta chain) was observed in a study of somatic mutations in cytotoxic T cells in rheumatoid arthritis. Assay: immunoSEQ multiplex PCR; the TCRdb copy retains only in-frame clones and omits some. Among around 15,000 clones listed, 74% were seen once. CDR1 and CDR2 from the germline V gene are MDHEN and SYDVKM. The CDR3 is 15 amino acids. Losses at the gene ends were 3 bases for V and 4 bases for J; bases not matched to a gene: 4. The specimen sequenced was CD8+ T cells sorted from blood. The V call is TRBV28, the J call TRBJ2-1, with TRBD2 identical over 9 bases. This receptor was taken from an adult with rheumatoid arthritis. This CDR3 is CASSFGTSLYNEQFF. CDR3 coding DNA: TGTGCCAGCAGTTTTGGGACTAGCTTATACAATGAGCAGTTCTTC.